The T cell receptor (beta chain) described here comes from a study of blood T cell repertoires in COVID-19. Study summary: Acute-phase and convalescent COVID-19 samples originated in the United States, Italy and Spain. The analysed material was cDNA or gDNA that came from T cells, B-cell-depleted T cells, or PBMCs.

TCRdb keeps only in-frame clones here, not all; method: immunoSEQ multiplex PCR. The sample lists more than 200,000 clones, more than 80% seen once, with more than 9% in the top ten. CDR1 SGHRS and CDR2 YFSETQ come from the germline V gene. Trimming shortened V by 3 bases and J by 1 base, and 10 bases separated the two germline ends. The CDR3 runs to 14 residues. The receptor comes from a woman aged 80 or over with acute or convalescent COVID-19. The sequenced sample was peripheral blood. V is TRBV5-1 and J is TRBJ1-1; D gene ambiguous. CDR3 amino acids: CASSSNSGNTEAFF. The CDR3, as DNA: TGCGCCAGCAGCTCCAATTCCGGGAACACTGAAGCTTTCTTT.